Given below is one T cell receptor beta chain in context. No antigen is known for it. This entry comes from a study of T-cell reconstitution after alpha-beta-depleted transplantation in children. Notes on the study in general: Reportedly, roughly two months post-transplant, alpha-beta T cells arose from several hundred expanded graft clones.

CDR1 and CDR2 from the germline V gene are SGHKS and YYEKEE (reference sequence). The length of the CDR3 is 15 residues. V was pared by 0 bases and J by 6 bases, with 12 bases between. Researchers prepared the TCRbeta library using unique molecular identifiers, the study reports. MiXCR was run by TCRdb on the PCR reads, yielding one entry per CDR3 protein. Altogether 540,000 or so distinct CDR3 sequences are present, 20% to 25% being singletons, with the ten largest covering roughly 13%. The specimen was PBMCs, mostly from graft donor cells, collected 360 days after TCRalphabeta/CD19-depleted stem cell transplant. The sequence was obtained from a boy under two years old who had a stem cell transplant for acute myeloid leukemia, so the T cells may come from the graft donor. The rearrangement uses TRBV5-5 and TRBJ2-2; the D gene is possibly TRBD2 (6 bases). The CDR3 loop reads CASSLGGSGAGELFF. Written as DNA, the CDR3 is TGTGCCAGCAGCTTGGGTGGCTCGGGGGCCGGGGAGCTGTTTTTT.